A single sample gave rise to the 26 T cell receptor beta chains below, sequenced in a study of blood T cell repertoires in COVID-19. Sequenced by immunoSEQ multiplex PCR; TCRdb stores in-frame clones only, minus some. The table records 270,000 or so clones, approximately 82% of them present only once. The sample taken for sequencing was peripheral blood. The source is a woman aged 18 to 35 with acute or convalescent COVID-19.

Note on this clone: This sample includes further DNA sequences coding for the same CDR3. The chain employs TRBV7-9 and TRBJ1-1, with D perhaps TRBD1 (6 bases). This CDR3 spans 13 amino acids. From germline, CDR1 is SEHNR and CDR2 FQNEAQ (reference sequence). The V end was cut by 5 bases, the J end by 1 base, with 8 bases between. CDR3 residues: CASSGQKNTEAFF. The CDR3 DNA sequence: TGTGCCAGCAGCGGACAGAAGAACACTGAAGCTTTCTTT.

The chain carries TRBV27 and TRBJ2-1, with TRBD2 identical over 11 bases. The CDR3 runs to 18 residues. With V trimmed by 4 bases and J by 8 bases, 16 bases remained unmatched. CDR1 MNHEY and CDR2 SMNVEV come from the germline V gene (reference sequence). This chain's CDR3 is CASSSFTVTSGSTYEQFF. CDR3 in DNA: TGTGCCAGCAGTTCCTTTACCGTCACTAGCGGGAGTACCTATGAGCAGTTCTTC.

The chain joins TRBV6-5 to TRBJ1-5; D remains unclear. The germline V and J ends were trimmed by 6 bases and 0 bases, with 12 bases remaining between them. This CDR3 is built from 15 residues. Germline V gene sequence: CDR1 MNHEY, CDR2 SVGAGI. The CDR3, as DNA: TGTGCCAGCAGCATCAACATGTATAGCAATCAGCCCCAGCATTTT. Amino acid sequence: CASSINMYSNQPQHF.

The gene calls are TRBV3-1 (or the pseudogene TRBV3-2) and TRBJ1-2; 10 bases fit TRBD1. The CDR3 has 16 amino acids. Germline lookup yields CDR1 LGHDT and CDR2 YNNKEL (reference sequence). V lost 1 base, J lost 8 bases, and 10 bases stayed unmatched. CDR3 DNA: TGTGCCAGCAGCCAAGTACCGGGACAGGGGACTCTCGGCTACACCTTC. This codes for CASSQVPGQGTLGYTF.

CDR3 protein: CATSRERQGLAEQYF. The CDR3 DNA sequence: TGTGCCACCAGCAGAGAACGACAGGGGCTGGCCGAGCAGTACTTC. V gene TRBV15 combines with J gene TRBJ2-7; 8 bases line up with TRBD1. This CDR3 has 15 residues. Per germline, CDR1 LNHNV and CDR2 YYDKDF (reference sequence). V lost 0 bases to trimming and J lost 6 bases; unmatched junction nucleotides: 7.

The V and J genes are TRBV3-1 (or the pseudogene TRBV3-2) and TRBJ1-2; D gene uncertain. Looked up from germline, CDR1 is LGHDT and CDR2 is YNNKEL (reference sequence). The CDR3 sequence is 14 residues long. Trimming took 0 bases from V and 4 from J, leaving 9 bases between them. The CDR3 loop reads CASSQEYIPYGYTF. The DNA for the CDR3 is TGTGCCAGCAGCCAAGAATACATCCCCTATGGCTACACCTTC.

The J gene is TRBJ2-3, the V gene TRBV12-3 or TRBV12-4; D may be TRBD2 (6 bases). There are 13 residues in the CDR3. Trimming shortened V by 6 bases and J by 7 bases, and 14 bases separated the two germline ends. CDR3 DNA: TGTGCCAGCAGCCCACACCGGGGGTATACGCAGTATTTT. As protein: CASSPHRGYTQYF.

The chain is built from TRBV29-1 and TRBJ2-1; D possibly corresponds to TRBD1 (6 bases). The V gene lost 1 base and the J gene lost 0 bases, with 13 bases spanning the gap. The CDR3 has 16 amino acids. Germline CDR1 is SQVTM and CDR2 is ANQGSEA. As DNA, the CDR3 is TGCAGCGTTGAAGTTCCGTGGGGGCCCTCCTACAATGAGCAGTTCTTC. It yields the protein CSVEVPWGPSYNEQFF.

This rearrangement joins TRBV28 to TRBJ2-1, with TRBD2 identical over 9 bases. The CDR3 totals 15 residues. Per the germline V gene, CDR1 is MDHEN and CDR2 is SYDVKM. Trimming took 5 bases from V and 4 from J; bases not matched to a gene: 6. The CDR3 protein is CASSTRLAVYNEQFF. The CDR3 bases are TGTGCCAGCAGTACCCGACTAGCGGTTTACAATGAGCAGTTCTTC. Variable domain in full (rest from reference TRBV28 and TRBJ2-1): DVKVTQSSRYLVKRTGEKVFLECVQDMDHENMFWYRQDPGLGLRLIYFSYDVKMKEKGDIPEGYSVSREKKERFSLILESASTNQTSMYLCASSTRLAVYNEQFFGPGTRLTVL.

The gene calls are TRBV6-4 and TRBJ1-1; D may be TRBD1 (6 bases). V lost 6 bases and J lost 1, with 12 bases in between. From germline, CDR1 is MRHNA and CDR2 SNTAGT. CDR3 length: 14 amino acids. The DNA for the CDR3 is TGTGCCAGCAGGGCAGGGGTAGAGAACACTGAAGCTTTCTTT. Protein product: CASRAGVENTEAFF.

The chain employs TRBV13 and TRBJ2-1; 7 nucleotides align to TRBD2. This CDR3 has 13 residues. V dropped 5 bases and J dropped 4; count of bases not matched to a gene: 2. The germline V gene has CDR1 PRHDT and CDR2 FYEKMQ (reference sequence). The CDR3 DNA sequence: TGTGCCAGCAGCCTAGCGGTATACAATGAGCAGTTCTTC. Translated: CASSLAVYNEQFF.

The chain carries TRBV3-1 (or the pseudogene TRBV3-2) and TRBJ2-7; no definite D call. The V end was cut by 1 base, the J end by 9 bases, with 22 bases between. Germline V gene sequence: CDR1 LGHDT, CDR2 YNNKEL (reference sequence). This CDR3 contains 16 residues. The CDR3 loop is CASSQVPTACAPGQYF. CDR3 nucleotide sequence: TGTGCCAGCAGCCAAGTACCAACCGCGTGTGCCCCAGGGCAGTACTTC.

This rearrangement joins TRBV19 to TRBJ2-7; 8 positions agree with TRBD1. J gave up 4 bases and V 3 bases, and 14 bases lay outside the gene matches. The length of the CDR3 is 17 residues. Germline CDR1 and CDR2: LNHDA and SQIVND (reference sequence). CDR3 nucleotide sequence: TGTGCCAGTAGTATCAGCCATGCCGGACAGGGAGTGTACGAGCAGTACTTC. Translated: CASSISHAGQGVYEQYF.

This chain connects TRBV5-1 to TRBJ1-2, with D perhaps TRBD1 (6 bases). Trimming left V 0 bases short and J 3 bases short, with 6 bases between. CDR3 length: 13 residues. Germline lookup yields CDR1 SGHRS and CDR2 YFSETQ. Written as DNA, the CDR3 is TGCGCCAGCAGCTTGGACAGGGACTATGGCTACACCTTC. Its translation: CASSLDRDYGYTF.

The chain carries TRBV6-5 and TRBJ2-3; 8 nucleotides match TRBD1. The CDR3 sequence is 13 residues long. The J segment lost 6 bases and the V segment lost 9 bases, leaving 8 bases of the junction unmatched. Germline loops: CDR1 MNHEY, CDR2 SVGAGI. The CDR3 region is CARVRRDRDTQYF. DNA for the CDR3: TGTGCCAGGGTTCGGCGGGACAGGGATACGCAGTATTTT.

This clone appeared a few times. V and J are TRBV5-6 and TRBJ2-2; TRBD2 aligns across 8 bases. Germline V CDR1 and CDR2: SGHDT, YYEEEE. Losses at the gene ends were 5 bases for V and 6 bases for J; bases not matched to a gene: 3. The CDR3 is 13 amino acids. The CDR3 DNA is TGTGCCAGCAGGGGACTAGTGGCCGGGGAGCTGTTTTTT. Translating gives CASRGLVAGELFF.

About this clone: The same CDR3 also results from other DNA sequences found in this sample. The CDR3 is CASSPGQGNTGELFF. Written as DNA, the CDR3 is TGTGCCAGCTCACCAGGGCAGGGGAACACCGGGGAGCTGTTTTTT. The chain uses TRBV18 and TRBJ2-2, with D perhaps matching TRBD1 (5 bases). This CDR3 comprises 15 residues. V gave up 2 bases and J gave up 1 base, with 8 bases separating them. Germline V gene sequence: CDR1 KGHSH, CDR2 LQKENI. The full variable domain, in which reference TRBV18 and TRBJ2-2 provide the parts outside the CDR3, is NAGVMQNPRHLVRRRGQEARLRCSPMKGHSHVYWYRQLPEEGLKFMVYLQKENIIDESGMPKERFSAEFPKEGPSILRIQQVVRGDSAAYFCASSPGQGNTGELFFGEGSRLTVL.

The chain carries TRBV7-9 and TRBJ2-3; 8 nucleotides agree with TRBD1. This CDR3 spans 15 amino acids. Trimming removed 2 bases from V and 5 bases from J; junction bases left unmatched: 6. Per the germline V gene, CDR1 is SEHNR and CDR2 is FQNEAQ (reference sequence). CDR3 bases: TGTGCCAGCAGCTTACTCCGGACAGGGATAGATACGCAGTATTTT. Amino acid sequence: CASSLLRTGIDTQYF.

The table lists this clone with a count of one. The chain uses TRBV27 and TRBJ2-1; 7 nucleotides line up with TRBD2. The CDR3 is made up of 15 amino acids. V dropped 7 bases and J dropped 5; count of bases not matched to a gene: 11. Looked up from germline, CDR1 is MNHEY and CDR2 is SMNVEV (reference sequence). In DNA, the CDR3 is TGTGCCAGCACTCATGGGTCTAGCGGCGACAATGAGCAGTTCTTC. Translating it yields CASTHGSSGDNEQFF.

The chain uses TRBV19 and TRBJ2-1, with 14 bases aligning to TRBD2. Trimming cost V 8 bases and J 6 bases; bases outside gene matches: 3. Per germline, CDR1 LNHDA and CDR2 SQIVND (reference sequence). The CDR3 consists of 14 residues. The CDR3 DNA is TGTGCCAGTCGACTAGCGGGAGGGGGCAATGAGCAGTTCTTC. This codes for CASRLAGGGNEQFF. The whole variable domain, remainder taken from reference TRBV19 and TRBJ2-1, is DGGITQSPKYLFRKEGQNVTLSCEQNLNHDAMYWYRQDPGQGLRLIYYSQIVNDFQKGDIAEGYSVSREKKESFPLTVTSAQKNPTAFYLCASRLAGGGNEQFFGPGTRLTVL.

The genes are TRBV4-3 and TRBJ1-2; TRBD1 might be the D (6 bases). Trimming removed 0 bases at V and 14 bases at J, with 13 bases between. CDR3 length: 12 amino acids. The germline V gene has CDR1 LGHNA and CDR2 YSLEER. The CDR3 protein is CASSQEGGVRTF. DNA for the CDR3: TGCGCCAGCAGCCAAGAAGGGGGAGTGAGGACCTTC.

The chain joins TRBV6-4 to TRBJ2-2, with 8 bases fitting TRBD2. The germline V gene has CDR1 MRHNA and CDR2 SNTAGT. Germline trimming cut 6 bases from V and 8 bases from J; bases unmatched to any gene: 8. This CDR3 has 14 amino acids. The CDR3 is CASSPAGVGGELFF. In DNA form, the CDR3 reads TGTGCCAGCAGCCCAGCGGGAGTAGGTGGGGAGCTGTTTTTT.

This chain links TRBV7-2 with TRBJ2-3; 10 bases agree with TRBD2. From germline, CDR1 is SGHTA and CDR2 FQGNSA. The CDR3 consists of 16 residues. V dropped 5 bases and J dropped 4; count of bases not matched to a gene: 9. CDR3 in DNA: TGTGCCAGCAGCCTGACCGCTAGCGGGAGACCAGATACGCAGTATTTT. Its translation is CASSLTASGRPDTQYF. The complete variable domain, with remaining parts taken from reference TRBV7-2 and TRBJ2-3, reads GAGVSQSPSNKVTEKGKDVELRCDPISGHTALYWYRQSLGQGLEFLIYFQGNSAPDKSGLPSDRFSAERTGGSVSTLTIQRTQQEDSAVYLCASSLTASGRPDTQYFGPGTRLTVL.

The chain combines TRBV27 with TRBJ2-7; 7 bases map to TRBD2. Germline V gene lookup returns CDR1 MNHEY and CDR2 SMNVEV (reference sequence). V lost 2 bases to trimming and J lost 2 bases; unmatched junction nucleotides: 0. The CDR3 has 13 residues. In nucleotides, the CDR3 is TGTGCCAGCAGTTTAGGACTAGCCTACGAGCAGTACTTC. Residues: CASSLGLAYEQYF.

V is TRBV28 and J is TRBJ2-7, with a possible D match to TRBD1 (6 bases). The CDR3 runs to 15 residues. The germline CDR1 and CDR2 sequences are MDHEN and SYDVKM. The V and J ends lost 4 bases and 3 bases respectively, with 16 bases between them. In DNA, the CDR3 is TGTGCCAGCAGTTCCACCCCACAGGGTCGCTACGAGCAGTACTTC. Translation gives CASSSTPQGRYEQYF.

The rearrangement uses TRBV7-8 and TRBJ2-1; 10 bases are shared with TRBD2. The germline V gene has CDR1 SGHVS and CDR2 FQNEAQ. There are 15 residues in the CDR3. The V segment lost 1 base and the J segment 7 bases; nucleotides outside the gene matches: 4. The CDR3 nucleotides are TGTGCCAGCAGCTTAGTTATAGCGGGAGGTAATGAGCAGTTCTTC. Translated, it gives CASSLVIAGGNEQFF.